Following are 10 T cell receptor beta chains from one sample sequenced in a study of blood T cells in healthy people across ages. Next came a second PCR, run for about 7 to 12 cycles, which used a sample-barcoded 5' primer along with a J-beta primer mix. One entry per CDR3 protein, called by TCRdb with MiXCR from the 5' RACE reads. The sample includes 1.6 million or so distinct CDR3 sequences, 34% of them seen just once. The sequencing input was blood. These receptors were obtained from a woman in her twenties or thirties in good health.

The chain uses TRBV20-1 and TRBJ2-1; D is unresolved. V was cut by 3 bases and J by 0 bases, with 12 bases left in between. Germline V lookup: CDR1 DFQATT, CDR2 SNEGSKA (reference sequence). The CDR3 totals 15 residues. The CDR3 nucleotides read TGCAGTGCTAGGGATCGACTTAGCTCCTACAATGAGCAGTTCTTC. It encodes CSARDRLSSYNEQFF.

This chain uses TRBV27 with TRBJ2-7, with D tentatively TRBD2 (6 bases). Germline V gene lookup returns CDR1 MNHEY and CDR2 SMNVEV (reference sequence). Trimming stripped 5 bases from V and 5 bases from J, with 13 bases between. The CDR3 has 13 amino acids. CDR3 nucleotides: TGTGCCAGCAGTCCCGGAGGGCCCAACGAGCAGTACTTC. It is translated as CASSPGGPNEQYF.

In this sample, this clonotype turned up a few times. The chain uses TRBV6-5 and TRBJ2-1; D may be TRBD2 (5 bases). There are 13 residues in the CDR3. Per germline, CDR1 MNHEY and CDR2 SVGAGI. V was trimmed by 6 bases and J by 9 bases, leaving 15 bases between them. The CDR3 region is CASSLGLSGEQFF. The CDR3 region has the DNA TGTGCCAGCAGCCTGGGCCTCAGCGGTGAGCAGTTCTTC.

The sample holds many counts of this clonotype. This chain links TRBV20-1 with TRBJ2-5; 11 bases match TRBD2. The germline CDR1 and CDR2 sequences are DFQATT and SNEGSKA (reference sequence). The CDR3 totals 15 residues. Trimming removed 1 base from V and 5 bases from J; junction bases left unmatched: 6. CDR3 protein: CSARVSGGADETQYF. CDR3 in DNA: TGCAGTGCTAGAGTTAGCGGGGGGGCCGATGAGACCCAGTACTTC.

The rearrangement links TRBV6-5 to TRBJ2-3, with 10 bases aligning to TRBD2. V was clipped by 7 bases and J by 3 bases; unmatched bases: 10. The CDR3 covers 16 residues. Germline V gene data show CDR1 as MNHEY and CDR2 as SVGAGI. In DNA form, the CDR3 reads TGTGCCAGCAATCGAGGAAAGCGGGGGGGTACAGATACGCAGTATTTT. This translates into CASNRGKRGGTDTQYF.

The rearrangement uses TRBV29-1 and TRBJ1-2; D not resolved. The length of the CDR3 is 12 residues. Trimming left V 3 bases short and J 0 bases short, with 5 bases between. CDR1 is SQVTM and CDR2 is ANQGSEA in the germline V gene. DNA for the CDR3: TGCAGCGTTGATATAGCTAACTATGGCTACACCTTC. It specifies CSVDIANYGYTF.

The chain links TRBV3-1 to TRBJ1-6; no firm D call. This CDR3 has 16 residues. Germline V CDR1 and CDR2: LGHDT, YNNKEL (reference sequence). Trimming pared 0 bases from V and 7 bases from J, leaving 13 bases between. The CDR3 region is CASSQDRAPENSPLHF. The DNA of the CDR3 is TGTGCCAGCAGCCAAGATAGGGCCCCGGAGAATTCACCCCTCCACTTT. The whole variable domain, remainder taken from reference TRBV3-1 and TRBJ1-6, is DTAVSQTPKYLVTQMGNDKSIKCEQNLGHDTMYWYKQDSKKFLKIMFSYNNKELIINETVPNRFSPKSPDKAHLNLHINSLELGDSAVYFCASSQDRAPENSPLHFGNGTRLTVT.

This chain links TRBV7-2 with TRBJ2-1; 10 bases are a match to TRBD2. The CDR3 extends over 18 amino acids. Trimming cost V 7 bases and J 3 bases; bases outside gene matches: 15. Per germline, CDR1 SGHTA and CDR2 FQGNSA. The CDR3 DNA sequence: TGTGCCAGCACCGAAGACCCCAGCGGGGGGGCTCTCTACAATGAGCAGTTCTTC. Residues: CASTEDPSGGALYNEQFF.

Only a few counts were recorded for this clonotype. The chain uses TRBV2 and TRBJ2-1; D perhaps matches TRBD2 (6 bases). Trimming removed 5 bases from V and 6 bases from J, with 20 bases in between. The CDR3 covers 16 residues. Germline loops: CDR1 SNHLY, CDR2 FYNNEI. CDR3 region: CASSYSGTEVSNEQFF. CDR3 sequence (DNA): TGTGCCAGCAGTTATTCCGGGACTGAGGTCTCCAATGAGCAGTTCTTC.

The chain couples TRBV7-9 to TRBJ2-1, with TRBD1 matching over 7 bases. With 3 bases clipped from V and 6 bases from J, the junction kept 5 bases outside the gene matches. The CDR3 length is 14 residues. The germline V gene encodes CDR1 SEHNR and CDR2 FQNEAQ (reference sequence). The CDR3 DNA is TGTGCCAGCAGCTTCGAGACAGGGTTCAATGAGCAGTTCTTC. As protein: CASSFETGFNEQFF. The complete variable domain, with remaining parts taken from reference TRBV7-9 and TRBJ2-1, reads DTGVSQNPRHKITKRGQNVTFRCDPISEHNRLYWYRQTLGQGPEFLTYFQNEAQLEKSRLLSDRFSAERPKGSFSTLEIQRTEQGDSAMYLCASSFETGFNEQFFGPGTRLTVL.